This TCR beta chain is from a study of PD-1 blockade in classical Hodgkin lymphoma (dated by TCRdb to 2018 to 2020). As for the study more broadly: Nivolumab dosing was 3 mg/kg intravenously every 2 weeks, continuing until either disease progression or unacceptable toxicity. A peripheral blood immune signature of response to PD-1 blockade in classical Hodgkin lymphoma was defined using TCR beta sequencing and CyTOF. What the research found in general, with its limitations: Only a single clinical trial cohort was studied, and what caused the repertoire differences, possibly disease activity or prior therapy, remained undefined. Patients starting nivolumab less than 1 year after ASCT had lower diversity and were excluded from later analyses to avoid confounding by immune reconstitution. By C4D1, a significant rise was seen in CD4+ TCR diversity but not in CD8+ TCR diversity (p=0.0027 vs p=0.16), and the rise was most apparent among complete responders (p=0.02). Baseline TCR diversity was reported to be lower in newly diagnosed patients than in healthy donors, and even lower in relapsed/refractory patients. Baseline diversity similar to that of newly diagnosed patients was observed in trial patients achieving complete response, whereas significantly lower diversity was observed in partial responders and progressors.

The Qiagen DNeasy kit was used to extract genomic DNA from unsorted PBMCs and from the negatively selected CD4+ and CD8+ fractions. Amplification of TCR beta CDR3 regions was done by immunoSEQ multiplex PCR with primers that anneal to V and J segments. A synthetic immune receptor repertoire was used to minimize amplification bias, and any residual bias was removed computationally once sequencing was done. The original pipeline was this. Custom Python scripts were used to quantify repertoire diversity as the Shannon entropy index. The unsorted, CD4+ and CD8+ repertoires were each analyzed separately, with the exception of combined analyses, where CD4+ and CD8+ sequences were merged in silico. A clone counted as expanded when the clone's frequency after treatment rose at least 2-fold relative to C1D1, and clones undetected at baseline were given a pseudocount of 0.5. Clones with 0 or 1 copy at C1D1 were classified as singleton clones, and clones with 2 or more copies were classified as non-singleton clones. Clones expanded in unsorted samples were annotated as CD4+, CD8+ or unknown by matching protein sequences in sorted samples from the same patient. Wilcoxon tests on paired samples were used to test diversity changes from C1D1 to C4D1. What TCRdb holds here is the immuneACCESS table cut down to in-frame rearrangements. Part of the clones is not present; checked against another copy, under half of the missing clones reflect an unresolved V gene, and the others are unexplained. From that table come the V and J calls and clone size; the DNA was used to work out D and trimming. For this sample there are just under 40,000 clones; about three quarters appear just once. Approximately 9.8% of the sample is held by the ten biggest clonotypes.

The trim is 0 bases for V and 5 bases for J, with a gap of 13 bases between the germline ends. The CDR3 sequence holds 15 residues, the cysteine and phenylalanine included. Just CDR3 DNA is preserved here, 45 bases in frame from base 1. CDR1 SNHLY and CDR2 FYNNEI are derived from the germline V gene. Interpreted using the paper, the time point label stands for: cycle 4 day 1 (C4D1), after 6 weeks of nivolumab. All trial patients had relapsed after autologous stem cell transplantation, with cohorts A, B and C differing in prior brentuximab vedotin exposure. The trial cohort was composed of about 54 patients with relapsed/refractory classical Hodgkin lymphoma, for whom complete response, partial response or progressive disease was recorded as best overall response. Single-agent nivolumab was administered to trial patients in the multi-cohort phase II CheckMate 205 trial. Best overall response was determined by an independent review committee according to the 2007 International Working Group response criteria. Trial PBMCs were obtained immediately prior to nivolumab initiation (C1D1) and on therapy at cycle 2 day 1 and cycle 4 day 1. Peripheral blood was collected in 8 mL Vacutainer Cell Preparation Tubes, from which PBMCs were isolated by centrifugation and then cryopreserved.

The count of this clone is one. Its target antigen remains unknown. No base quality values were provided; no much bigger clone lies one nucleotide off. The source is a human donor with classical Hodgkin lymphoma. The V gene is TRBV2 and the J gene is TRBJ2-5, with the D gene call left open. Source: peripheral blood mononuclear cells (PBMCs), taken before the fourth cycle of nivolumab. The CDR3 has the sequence CASSEAVELLETQYF. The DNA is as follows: TGTGCCAGCAGTGAAGCGGTGGAGCTGTTGGAGACCCAGTACTTC.